This T cell receptor (beta chain) was sequenced during a study of blood T cell repertoires in COVID-19. This CDR3 is 15 amino acids long. CDR1 and CDR2 from the germline V gene are MNHEY and SVGAGI. Germline trimming cut 0 bases from V and 5 bases from J; bases unmatched to any gene: 3. Only in-frame clones appear in the TCRdb table, and some are missing; sequencing was by immunoSEQ multiplex PCR. This table has approximately 300,000 clones, 90% appearing once. The chain combines TRBV6-5 with TRBJ2-1, with 8 bases fitting TRBD2. The sample comprised PBMCs or T cells enriched from blood (not recorded which). The receptor was isolated from a woman younger than 35 with acute COVID-19. The CDR3 sequence is CASSYSTSGNNEQFF. DNA for the CDR3: TGTGCCAGCAGTTACTCCACTAGCGGTAACAATGAGCAGTTCTTC.